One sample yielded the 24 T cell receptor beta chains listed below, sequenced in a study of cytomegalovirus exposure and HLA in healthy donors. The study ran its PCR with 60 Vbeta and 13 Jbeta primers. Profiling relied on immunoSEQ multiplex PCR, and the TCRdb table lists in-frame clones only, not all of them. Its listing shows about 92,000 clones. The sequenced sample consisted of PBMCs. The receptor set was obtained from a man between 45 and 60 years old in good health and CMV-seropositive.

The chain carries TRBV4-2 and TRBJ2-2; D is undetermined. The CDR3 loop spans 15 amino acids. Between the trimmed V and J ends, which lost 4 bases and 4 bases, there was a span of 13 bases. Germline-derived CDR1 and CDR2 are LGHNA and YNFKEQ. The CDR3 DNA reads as TGTGCCAGCAGCCCTAGTCTCCGAAGCACCGGGGAGCTGTTTTTT. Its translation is CASSPSLRSTGELFF.

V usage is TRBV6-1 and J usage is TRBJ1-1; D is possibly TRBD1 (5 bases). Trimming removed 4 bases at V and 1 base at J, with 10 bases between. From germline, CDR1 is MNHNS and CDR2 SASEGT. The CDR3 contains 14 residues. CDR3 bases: TGTGCCAGCAGTGTTGGGCAGGGGAACACTGAAGCTTTCTTT. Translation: CASSVGQGNTEAFF.

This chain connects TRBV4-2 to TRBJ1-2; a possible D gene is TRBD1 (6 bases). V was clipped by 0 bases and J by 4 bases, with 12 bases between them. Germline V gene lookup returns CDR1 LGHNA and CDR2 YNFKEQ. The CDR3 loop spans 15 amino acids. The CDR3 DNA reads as TGTGCCAGCAGCCAAGACCGGGGACAAGCCTATGGCTACACCTTC. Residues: CASSQDRGQAYGYTF.

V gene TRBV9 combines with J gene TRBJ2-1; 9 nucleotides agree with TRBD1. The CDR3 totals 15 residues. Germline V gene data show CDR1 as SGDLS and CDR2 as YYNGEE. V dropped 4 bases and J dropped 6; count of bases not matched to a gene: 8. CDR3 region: CASSHRQGVGNEQFF. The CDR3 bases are TGTGCCAGCAGCCACAGACAGGGGGTGGGCAATGAGCAGTTCTTC. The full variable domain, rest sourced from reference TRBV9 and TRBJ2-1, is DSGVTQTPKHLITATGQRVTLRCSPRSGDLSVYWYQQSLDQGLQFLIQYYNGEERAKGNILERFSAQQFPDLHSELNLSSLELGDSALYFCASSHRQGVGNEQFFGPGTRLTVL.

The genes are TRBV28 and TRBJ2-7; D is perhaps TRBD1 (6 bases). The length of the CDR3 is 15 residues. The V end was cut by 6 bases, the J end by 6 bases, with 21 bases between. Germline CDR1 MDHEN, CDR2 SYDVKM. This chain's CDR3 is CASRPRKDSPGEQYV. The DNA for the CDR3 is TGTGCCAGCAGACCTAGGAAGGACAGCCCCGGCGAGCAGTACGTC.

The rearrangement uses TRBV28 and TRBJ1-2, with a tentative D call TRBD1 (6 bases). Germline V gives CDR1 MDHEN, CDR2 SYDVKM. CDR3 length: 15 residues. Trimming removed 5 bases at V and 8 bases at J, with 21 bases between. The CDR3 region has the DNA TGTGCCAGCAGTCCCCCTCCTTCAACAGGGATCGGCTACACCTTC. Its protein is CASSPPPSTGIGYTF.

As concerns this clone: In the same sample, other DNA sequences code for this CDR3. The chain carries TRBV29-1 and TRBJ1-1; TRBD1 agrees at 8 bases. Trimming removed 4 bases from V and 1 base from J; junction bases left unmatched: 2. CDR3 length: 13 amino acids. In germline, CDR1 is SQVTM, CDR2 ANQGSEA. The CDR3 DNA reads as TGCAGCGTTGGACAGGGGACGAACACTGAAGCTTTCTTT. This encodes CSVGQGTNTEAFF.

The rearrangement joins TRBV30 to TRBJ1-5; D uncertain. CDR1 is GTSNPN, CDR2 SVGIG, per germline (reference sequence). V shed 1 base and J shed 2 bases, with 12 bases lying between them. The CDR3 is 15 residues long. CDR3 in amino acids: CAWSASVVRNQPQHF. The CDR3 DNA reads TGTGCCTGGAGTGCGAGTGTCGTCCGCAATCAGCCCCAGCATTTT.

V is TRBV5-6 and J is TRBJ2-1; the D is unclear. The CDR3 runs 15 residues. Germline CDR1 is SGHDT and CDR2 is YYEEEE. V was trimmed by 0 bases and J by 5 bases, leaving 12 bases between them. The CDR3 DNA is TGTGCCAGCAGCTTGGGTCCTAGTCCCGACAATGAGCAGTTCTTC. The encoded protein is CASSLGPSPDNEQFF. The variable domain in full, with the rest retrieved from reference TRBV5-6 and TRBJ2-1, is DAGVTQSPTHLIKTRGQQVTLRCSPKSGHDTVSWYQQALGQGPQFIFQYYEEEERQRGNFPDRFSGHQFPNYSSELNVNALLLGDSALYLCASSLGPSPDNEQFFGPGTRLTVL.

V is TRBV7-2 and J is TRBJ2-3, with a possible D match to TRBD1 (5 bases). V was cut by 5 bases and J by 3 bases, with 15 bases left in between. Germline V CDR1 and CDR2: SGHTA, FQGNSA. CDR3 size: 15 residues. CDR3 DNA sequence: TGTGCCAGCAGCCGGACGGCAGGGCGGACAGATACGCAGTATTTT. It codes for CASSRTAGRTDTQYF.

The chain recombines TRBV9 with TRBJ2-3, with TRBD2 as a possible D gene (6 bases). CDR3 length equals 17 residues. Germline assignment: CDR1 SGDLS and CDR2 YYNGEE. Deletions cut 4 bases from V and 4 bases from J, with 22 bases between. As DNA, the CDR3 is TGTGCCAGCAGCCCTCCTTTAGGGCGGGGATACGCAGATACGCAGTATTTT. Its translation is CASSPPLGRGYADTQYF.

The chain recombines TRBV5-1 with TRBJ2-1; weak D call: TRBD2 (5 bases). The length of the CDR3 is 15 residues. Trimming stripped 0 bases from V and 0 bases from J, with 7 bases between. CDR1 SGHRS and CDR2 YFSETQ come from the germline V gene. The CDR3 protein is CASSLVGSSYNEQFF. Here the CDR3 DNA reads TGCGCCAGCAGCTTGGTTGGGAGCTCCTACAATGAGCAGTTCTTC.

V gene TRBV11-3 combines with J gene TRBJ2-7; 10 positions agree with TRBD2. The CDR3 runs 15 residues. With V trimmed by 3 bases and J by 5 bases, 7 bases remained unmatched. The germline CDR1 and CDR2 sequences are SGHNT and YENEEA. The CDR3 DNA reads TGTGCCAGCAGCTTTCCTAGCGGGAGCTTGAACGAGCAGTACTTC. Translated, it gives CASSFPSGSLNEQYF.

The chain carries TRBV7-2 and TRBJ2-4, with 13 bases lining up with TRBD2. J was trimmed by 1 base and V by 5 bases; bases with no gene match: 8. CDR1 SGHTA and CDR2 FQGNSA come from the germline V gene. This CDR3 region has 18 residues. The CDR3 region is CASSPQATSGRAKNIQYF. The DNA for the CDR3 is TGTGCCAGCAGCCCCCAAGCGACTAGCGGGAGGGCCAAAAACATTCAGTACTTC.

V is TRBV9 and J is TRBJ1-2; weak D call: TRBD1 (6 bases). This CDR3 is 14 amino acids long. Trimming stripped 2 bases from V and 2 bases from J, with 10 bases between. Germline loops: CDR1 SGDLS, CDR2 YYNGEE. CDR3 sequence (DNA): TGTGCCAGCAGCGTCTGGGACACCAACTATGGCTACACCTTC. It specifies CASSVWDTNYGYTF.

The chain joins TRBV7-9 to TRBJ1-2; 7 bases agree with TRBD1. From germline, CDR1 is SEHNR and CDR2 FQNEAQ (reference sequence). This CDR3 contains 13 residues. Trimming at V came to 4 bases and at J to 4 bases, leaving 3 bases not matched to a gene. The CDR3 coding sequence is TGTGCCAGCAGCTCGGGACAGATCTATGGCTACACCTTC. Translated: CASSSGQIYGYTF.

CDR3 bases: TGTGCCAGCTCACCCACGTGGGGAGGGCCGGTGACCCAGTACTTC. Its protein is CASSPTWGGPVTQYF. This rearrangement joins TRBV18 to TRBJ2-5, with TRBD2 identical over 7 bases. This CDR3 has 15 residues. The junction had 11 bases not matched to a gene; V was cut back by 3 bases and J by 7 bases. Germline values: CDR1 KGHSH, CDR2 LQKENI.

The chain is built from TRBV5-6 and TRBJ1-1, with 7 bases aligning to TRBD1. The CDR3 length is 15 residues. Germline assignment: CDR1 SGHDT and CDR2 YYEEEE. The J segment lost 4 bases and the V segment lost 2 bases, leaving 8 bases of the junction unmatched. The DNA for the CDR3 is TGTGCCAGCAGCTTCGAACAGGGGTCGGGCACTGAAGCTTTCTTT. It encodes CASSFEQGSGTEAFF. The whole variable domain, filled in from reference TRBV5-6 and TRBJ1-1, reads DAGVTQSPTHLIKTRGQQVTLRCSPKSGHDTVSWYQQALGQGPQFIFQYYEEEERQRGNFPDRFSGHQFPNYSSELNVNALLLGDSALYLCASSFEQGSGTEAFFGQGTRLTVV.

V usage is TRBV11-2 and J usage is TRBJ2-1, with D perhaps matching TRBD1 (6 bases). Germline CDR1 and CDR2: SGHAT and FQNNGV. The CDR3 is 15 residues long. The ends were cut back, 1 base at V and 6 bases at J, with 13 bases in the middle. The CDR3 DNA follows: TGTGCCAGCAGCTTAGCAGGGGTCCGGGCCAATGAGCAGTTCTTC. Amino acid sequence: CASSLAGVRANEQFF. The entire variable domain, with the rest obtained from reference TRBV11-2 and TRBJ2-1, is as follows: EAGVAQSPRYKIIEKRQSVAFWCNPISGHATLYWYQQILGQGPKLLIQFQNNGVVDDSQLPKDRFSAERLKGVDSTLKIQPAKLEDSAVYLCASSLAGVRANEQFFGPGTRLTVL.

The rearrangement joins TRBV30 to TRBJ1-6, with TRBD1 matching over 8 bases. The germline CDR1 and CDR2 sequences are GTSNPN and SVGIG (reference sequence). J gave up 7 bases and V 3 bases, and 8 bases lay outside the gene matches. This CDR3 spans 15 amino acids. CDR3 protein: CAWSLSGGRNSPLHF. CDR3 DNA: TGTGCCTGGAGCCTCTCAGGGGGCCGGAATTCACCCCTCCACTTT.

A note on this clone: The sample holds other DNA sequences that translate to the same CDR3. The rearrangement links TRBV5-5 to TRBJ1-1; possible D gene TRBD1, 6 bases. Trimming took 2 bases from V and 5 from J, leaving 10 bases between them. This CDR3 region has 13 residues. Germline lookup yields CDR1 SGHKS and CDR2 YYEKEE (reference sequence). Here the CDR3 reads CASSFTGTTEAFF. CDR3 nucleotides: TGTGCCAGCAGCTTCACCGGGACAACTGAAGCTTTCTTT.

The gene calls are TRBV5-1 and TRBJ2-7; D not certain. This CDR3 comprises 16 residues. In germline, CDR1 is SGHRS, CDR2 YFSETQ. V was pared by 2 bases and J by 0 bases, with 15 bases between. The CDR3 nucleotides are TGCGCCAGCAGCTTTAACACCCAGGAAAGCTCCTACGAGCAGTACGTC. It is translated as CASSFNTQESSYEQYV.

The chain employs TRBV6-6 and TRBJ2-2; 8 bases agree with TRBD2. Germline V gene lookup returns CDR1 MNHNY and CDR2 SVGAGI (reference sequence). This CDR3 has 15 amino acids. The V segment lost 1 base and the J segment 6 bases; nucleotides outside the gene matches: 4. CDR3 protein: CASSYLGGGSGELFF. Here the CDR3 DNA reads TGTGCCAGCAGTTACTTAGGCGGGGGGTCCGGGGAGCTGTTTTTT.

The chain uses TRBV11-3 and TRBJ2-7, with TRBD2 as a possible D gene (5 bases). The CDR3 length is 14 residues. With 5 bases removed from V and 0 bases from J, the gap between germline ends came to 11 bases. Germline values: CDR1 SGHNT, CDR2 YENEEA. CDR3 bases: TGTGCCAGCAGCCGGACTCCTAGCTCCTACGAGCAGTACGTC. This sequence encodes CASSRTPSSYEQYV.